This TCR beta chain emerged from a study of beta chain features in type 1 diabetes. What was sequenced were expressed TCRB transcripts, since all of the isolated RNA had been reverse transcribed. Method: immunoSEQ multiplex PCR; TCRdb's copy keeps in-frame clones and lacks some. The data hold just over 600,000 clones, with about 14% observed a single time. The sample comprised naive CD4+ T cells from blood. This TCR was sampled from a man aged 18 to 30 in good health.

In DNA form, the CDR3 reads TGTGCCAGCACACTCCGGAGCTCCTACAATGAGCAGTTCTTC. Amino acid sequence: CASTLRSSYNEQFF. V usage is TRBV2 and J usage is TRBJ2-1; D is unresolved. In germline, CDR1 is SNHLY, CDR2 FYNNEI. The CDR3 loop spans 14 amino acids. Trimming removed 7 bases from V and 0 bases from J, with 10 bases in between.